The next 27 T cell receptor beta chains were all read from a single sample in a study of blood T cell repertoires in COVID-19. Measured with immunoSEQ multiplex PCR; TCRdb has only the in-frame clones, and not every one. The sample includes about 160,000 clones, 60% to 80% of them seen just once. Sequencing was carried out using peripheral blood. All receptors come from a man aged 65 to 85 with acute or convalescent COVID-19.

The chain recombines TRBV24-1 with TRBJ1-1, with 8 bases that match TRBD1. The length of the CDR3 is 15 residues. V was pared by 4 bases and J by 3 bases, with 6 bases of the junction left unmatched. Germline V gene data show CDR1 as KGHDR and CDR2 as SFDVKD. The CDR3 reads CATSDPGGRDTEAFF. The CDR3 DNA reads as TGTGCCACCAGTGACCCAGGGGGCCGTGACACTGAAGCTTTCTTT.

This clone was seen a handful of times. The chain is built from TRBV21-1 and TRBJ1-1; TRBD1 is taken as the D call from the table, unchecked against the DNA. TRBV21-1 is described as a pseudogene. This CDR3 spans 13 amino acids. The CDR3 DNA reads TGTGCCCACTCAGTGGGCAAGTCTTCTGAAGCTTTCTTT. Translating it yields CAHSVGKSSEAFF.

The chain employs TRBV7-8 and TRBJ2-2; tentative D call: TRBD2 (5 bases). The CDR3 contains 15 residues. Trimming shortened V by 2 bases and J by 1 base, and 8 bases separated the two germline ends. Per the germline V gene, CDR1 is SGHVS and CDR2 is FQNEAQ. The CDR3, as DNA: TGTGCCAGCAGCTTAAGAAGCGGGAACACCGGGGAGCTGTTTTTT. It is translated as CASSLRSGNTGELFF. Variable domain in full (rest from reference TRBV7-8 and TRBJ2-2): GAGVSQSPRYKVAKRGQDVALRCDPISGHVSLFWYQQALGQGPEFLTYFQNEAQLDKSGLPSDRFFAERPEGSVSTLKIQRTQQEDSAVYLCASSLRSGNTGELFFGEGSRLTVL.

The rearrangement uses TRBV7-6 and TRBJ2-1; D remains unclear. This CDR3 region has 16 residues. Germline V gene lookup returns CDR1 SGHVS and CDR2 FNYEAQ. V shed 0 bases and J shed 7 bases, with 16 bases lying between them. Here the CDR3 reads CASSLAHGGAPNEQFF. The CDR3 region has the DNA TGTGCCAGCAGCTTAGCTCATGGCGGAGCCCCGAATGAGCAGTTCTTC.

This chain connects TRBV5-5 to TRBJ2-7; 8 bases match TRBD1. From germline, CDR1 is SGHKS and CDR2 YYEKEE (reference sequence). The CDR3 covers 16 residues. After removal of 5 bases from V and 1 base from J, the junction contained 11 bases not matched to a gene. In nucleotides, the CDR3 is TGTGCCAGCAGGGTGGGACAGGTTGAGGGGTCCTACGAGCAGTACTTC. It is translated as CASRVGQVEGSYEQYF.

This clone has just a few counts. The V gene is TRBV4-1, the J gene TRBJ1-2; TRBD1 matches at 7 bases. Germline loops: CDR1 MGHRA, CDR2 YSYEKL. This CDR3 comprises 15 residues. The V segment lost 1 base and the J segment 1 base; nucleotides outside the gene matches: 3. The CDR3 region is CASSQGQGYNYGYTF. CDR3 nucleotide sequence: TGCGCCAGCAGCCAAGGACAGGGTTATAACTATGGCTACACCTTC.

V usage is TRBV19 and J usage is TRBJ2-5, with 8 positions matching TRBD2. This CDR3 has 13 residues. With V trimmed by 7 bases and J by 5 bases, 6 bases remained unmatched. Looked up from germline, CDR1 is LNHDA and CDR2 is SQIVND (reference sequence). CDR3 in amino acids: CASNLAGGETQYF. CDR3 nucleotide sequence: TGTGCCAGTAACCTAGCGGGCGGGGAGACCCAGTACTTC.

The rearrangement joins TRBV18 to TRBJ1-1; D perhaps matches TRBD1 (5 bases). The germline V and J ends were trimmed by 1 base and 6 bases, with 12 bases remaining between them. Germline CDR1 is KGHSH and CDR2 is LQKENI. The CDR3 is 14 residues long. The CDR3: CASSPQGTGAEAFF. The DNA for the CDR3 is TGTGCCAGCTCACCACAGGGCACGGGGGCTGAAGCTTTCTTT.

The chain combines TRBV14 with TRBJ2-1; 7 positions agree with TRBD1. The CDR3 is 13 amino acids. Germline CDR1 is SGHDN and CDR2 is FVKESK. Unmatched junction bases numbered 12, after V lost 3 bases and J lost 16 bases. The CDR3 nucleotides read TGTGCCAGCAGCCAGACAGGGATAGGTCGTTCTTTCTTC. Encoded protein: CASSQTGIGRSFF. The variable domain in full, with the rest retrieved from reference TRBV14 and TRBJ2-1, is EAGVTQFPSHSVIEKGQTVTLRCDPISGHDNLYWYRRVMGKEIKFLLHFVKESKQDESGMPNNRFLAERTGGTYSTLKVQPAELEDSGVYFCASSQTGIGRSFFGPGTRLTVL.

This chain joins TRBV15 and TRBJ2-7; TRBD2 might be the D (6 bases). The CDR3 contains 13 residues. V was cut by 0 bases and J by 3 bases, with 6 bases left in between. Per the germline V gene, CDR1 is LNHNV and CDR2 is YYDKDF (reference sequence). Here the CDR3 reads CATSREGGYEQYF. The DNA for the CDR3 is TGTGCCACCAGCAGAGAGGGGGGCTACGAGCAGTACTTC. Supplemented by reference TRBV15 and TRBJ2-7, the full variable domain reads DAMVIQNPRYQVTQFGKPVTLSCSQTLNHNVMYWYQQKSSQAPKLLFHYYDKDFNNEADTPDNFQSRRPNTSFCFLDIRSPGLGDTAMYLCATSREGGYEQYFGPGTRLTVT.

This chain links TRBV29-1 with TRBJ2-7, with TRBD2 as a possible D gene (6 bases). Looked up from germline, CDR1 is SQVTM and CDR2 is ANQGSEA. The CDR3 contains 13 residues. The germline V and J ends were trimmed by 8 bases and 3 bases, with 17 bases remaining between them. CDR3 DNA sequence: TGCAGCACCCGAGCGGAGGGTCTCTACGAGCAGTACTTC. It specifies CSTRAEGLYEQYF.

The V call is TRBV4-1, the J call TRBJ2-7; perhaps TRBD2 as D (5 bases). This CDR3 contains 16 residues. V was clipped by 1 base and J by 5 bases, with 18 bases between them. Germline V gene data show CDR1 as MGHRA and CDR2 as YSYEKL. The DNA of the CDR3 is TGCGCCAGCAGCCAAGCCATAACGACTATCAGTCACGAGCAGTACTTC. The encoded protein is CASSQAITTISHEQYF.

This clone was observed once. This chain uses TRBV30 with TRBJ2-7, with TRBD2 matching 7 bases. The germline gives CDR1 GTSNPN, CDR2 SVGIG (reference sequence). The junction had 1 base not matched to a gene; V was cut back by 1 base and J by 4 bases. The length of the CDR3 is 12 residues. CDR3: CAWSGGGYEQYF. The DNA for the CDR3 is TGTGCCTGGAGTGGGGGGGGGTACGAGCAGTACTTC.

This clone has a handful of counts. V and J are TRBV24-1 and TRBJ1-2; D not resolved. CDR3 size: 14 residues. Germline V lookup: CDR1 KGHDR, CDR2 SFDVKD. V was shortened by 4 bases and J by 2 bases, with 10 bases between the two germline ends. CDR3 sequence: CATSDSQINYGYTF. The DNA for the CDR3 is TGTGCCACCAGTGACTCACAGATCAACTATGGCTACACCTTC.

The rearrangement joins TRBV5-6 to TRBJ1-1; TRBD1 matches 7 bases. Losses at the gene ends were 4 bases for V and 7 bases for J; bases not matched to a gene: 16. The CDR3 runs 16 residues. Germline V gives CDR1 SGHDT, CDR2 YYEEEE. CDR3: CASSQIPTGTVGEAFF. The CDR3 DNA reads as TGTGCCAGCAGCCAAATCCCGACAGGGACGGTAGGTGAAGCTTTCTTT.

The V and J genes are TRBV7-9 and TRBJ1-2; 9 positions match TRBD1. J was trimmed by 6 bases and V by 0 bases; bases with no gene match: 5. Germline loops: CDR1 SEHNR, CDR2 FQNEAQ (reference sequence). This CDR3 has 15 amino acids. CDR3 region: CASSLAGTGTHGYTF. CDR3 bases: TGTGCCAGCAGCTTAGCAGGGACAGGGACGCATGGCTACACCTTC.

This clone showed up just a few times. This chain uses TRBV3-1 (or the pseudogene TRBV3-2) with TRBJ1-2; 9 bases are shared with TRBD1. The junction had 1 base not matched to a gene; V was cut back by 4 bases and J by 4 bases. The germline V gene encodes CDR1 LGHDT and CDR2 YNNKEL (reference sequence). The CDR3 runs to 13 residues. CDR3: CASSPGQGYGYTF. The CDR3 DNA follows: TGTGCCAGCAGCCCGGGACAGGGCTATGGCTACACCTTC.

A word on this clone: At one end the junction does not follow the germline gene, possibly because of a read error. This chain links TRBV19 with TRBJ1-1, with a tentative D call TRBD1 (5 bases). Germline V gene lookup returns CDR1 LNHDA and CDR2 SQIVND (reference sequence). The CDR3 totals 14 residues. The CDR3 protein is CASSRGGRNAEAFF. CDR3 bases: TGTGCCAGTAGTCGGGGGGGGAGGAACGCTGAAGCTTTCTTT. The variable domain in full, with the rest retrieved from reference TRBV19 and TRBJ1-1, is DGGITQSPKYLFRKEGQNVTLSCEQNLNHDAMYWYRQDPGQGLRLIYYSQIVNDFQKGDIAEGYSVSREKKESFPLTVTSAQKNPTAFYLCASSRGGRNAEAFFGQGTRLTVV.

In this sample, this clone turned up once. The chain uses TRBV28 and TRBJ1-5; D might be TRBD1 (5 bases). Per germline, CDR1 MDHEN and CDR2 SYDVKM. This CDR3 spans 14 amino acids. V lost 3 bases and J lost 4, with 10 bases in between. The CDR3, as DNA: TGTGCCAGCAGTTTTTCAGGGTTAAATCAGCCCCAGCATTTT. Protein sequence: CASSFSGLNQPQHF.

The genes are TRBV5-1 and TRBJ2-1, with TRBD1 as a possible D gene (6 bases). Germline V gene lookup returns CDR1 SGHRS and CDR2 YFSETQ. V was cut by 5 bases and J by 2 bases, with 11 bases left in between. The CDR3 is made up of 14 amino acids. CDR3 bases: TGCGCCAGCAGTCCAGGGGCGACCTACAATGAGCAGTTCTTC. Protein product: CASSPGATYNEQFF.

This chain uses TRBV24-1 with TRBJ1-1, with a tentative D call TRBD1 (5 bases). Trimming cost V 7 bases and J 8 bases, with 13 bases left between them. CDR3 length: 12 residues. Per the germline V gene, CDR1 is KGHDR and CDR2 is SFDVKD. Here the CDR3 DNA reads TGTGCCACCAGAAACCGGGAGGGGGAAGCTTTCTTT. It codes for CATRNREGEAFF.

The rearrangement joins TRBV19 to TRBJ2-3; a weak D match, TRBD2 (6 bases). This CDR3 contains 13 residues. Germline V gene lookup returns CDR1 LNHDA and CDR2 SQIVND (reference sequence). The V gene lost 8 bases and the J gene lost 4 bases, with 13 bases spanning the gap. The CDR3 DNA follows: TGTGCCAGTGCCGGAGGAGGGTCAGATACGCAGTATTTT. This gives the protein CASAGGGSDTQYF.

The CDR3 nucleotides read TGTGCCACCAGCAGAGATCAGGTGGCTGGTGAAGCTTTCTTT. It specifies CATSRDQVAGEAFF. The chain is built from TRBV15 and TRBJ1-1; D unclear. Germline V gene sequence: CDR1 LNHNV, CDR2 YYDKDF (reference sequence). Trimming left V 0 bases short and J 7 bases short, with 12 bases between. The CDR3 is made up of 14 amino acids.

The chain combines TRBV19 with TRBJ2-7, with D possibly being TRBD2 (5 bases). CDR1 LNHDA and CDR2 SQIVND come from the germline V gene (reference sequence). The CDR3 is made up of 13 amino acids. V shed 2 bases and J shed 5 bases, with 10 bases lying between them. The DNA for the CDR3 is TGTGCCAGTAGTATAAGAGGGTCGCACGAGCAGTACTTC. It is translated as CASSIRGSHEQYF.

As concerns this clone: One end of the junction varies from germline; a read error may be responsible. The chain recombines TRBV6-4 with TRBJ2-3; no definite D call. Germline V gene lookup returns CDR1 MRHNA and CDR2 SNTAGT. This CDR3 has 13 amino acids. The CDR3 spells CAGSYRYTDTQYF. CDR3 in DNA: TGTGCCGGCAGTTACAGATACACAGATACGCAGTATTTT.

The V and J genes are TRBV27 and TRBJ1-4; D unresolved. Deletions cut 9 bases from V and 0 bases from J, with 11 bases between. Per the germline V gene, CDR1 is MNHEY and CDR2 is SMNVEV (reference sequence). CDR3 length: 14 amino acids. The CDR3 DNA reads TGTGCCAGTGGAGGAAGTGCAACTAATGAAAAACTGTTTTTT. Its translation: CASGGSATNEKLFF.

This chain joins TRBV2 and TRBJ1-5; 7 nucleotides agree with TRBD1. Trimming took 5 bases from V and 4 from J; bases not matched to a gene: 8. The CDR3 covers 15 residues. CDR1 is SNHLY and CDR2 is FYNNEI in the germline V gene. Here the CDR3 DNA reads TGTGCCAGCAGTTCACAGGGGATTGGGAATCAGCCCCAGCATTTT. Translating it yields CASSSQGIGNQPQHF.